Each of the 20 T cell receptor beta chains below was sequenced from the same sample in a study of T cell repertoires in cytomegalovirus infection (dated by TCRdb to between 2018 and 2021). The sequencing machine was an Illumina HiSeq 1500. The public reads were reanalyzed by TCRdb: fastp trimming at Q25, MiXCR alignment, in-frame beta chains only. Each entry merges the rows of one CDR3 protein and shows their most common DNA and genes. In this sample the table shows about 190,000 distinct CDR3 sequences, about 30% of which occur a single time. Roughly 32% of the sample goes to the ten largest clones. The sequencing sample was made of PBMCs. The source is a human donor in good health (CMV status not recorded). Some clones in this sample may be carry-over from other donors' samples.

This clonotype was recorded a few times. CDR3: CAISPGTGANNEQFF. The CDR3 coding sequence is TGTGCCATCAGTCCAGGGACAGGGGCAAACAATGAGCAGTTCTTC. The rearrangement links TRBV10-3 to TRBJ2-1; TRBD1 agrees at 10 bases. Germline V gene sequence: CDR1 ENHRY, CDR2 SYGVKD. CDR3 size: 15 residues. Trimming removed 5 bases from V and 5 bases from J; junction bases left unmatched: 6.

The sample holds a few counts of this clonotype. The chain joins TRBV6-2 or TRBV6-3 to TRBJ2-1; TRBD2 agrees at 14 bases. This CDR3 region has 16 residues. Per germline, CDR1 MNHEY and CDR2 SVGEGT. V was clipped by 6 bases and J by 7 bases; unmatched bases: 8. The CDR3 is CASSPLGTSGGNEQFF. In nucleotides, the CDR3 is TGTGCCAGCAGCCCCCTGGGGACTAGCGGGGGTAATGAGCAGTTCTTC.

The CDR3 here is CASSESGQGASETQYF. For the CDR3, the DNA is TGTGCCAGCAGCGAATCTGGACAGGGGGCCTCAGAGACCCAGTACTTC. The V gene is TRBV7-3, the J gene TRBJ2-5, with 11 bases identical to TRBD1. CDR3 length: 16 residues. In germline, CDR1 is SGHTA, CDR2 FQGTGA. The V segment lost 5 bases and the J segment 4 bases; nucleotides outside the gene matches: 9.

This clonotype was counted a few times. An end of the junction differs from the germline gene, which may be a read error. This chain connects TRBV6-5 to TRBJ1-1, with D tentatively TRBD1 (5 bases). Per germline, CDR1 MNHEY and CDR2 SVGAGI. The CDR3 is 11 residues long. CDR3 sequence reads: CASSYRDAEYF. CDR3 bases: TGTGCCAGCAGTTATAGGGACGCCGAATATTTT.

The chain combines TRBV7-6 with TRBJ2-1, with TRBD1 matching over 7 bases. V was pared by 3 bases and J by 0 bases, with 5 bases of the junction left unmatched. Per germline, CDR1 SGHVS and CDR2 FNYEAQ. The CDR3 is made up of 16 amino acids. The CDR3 protein is CASSFLDRASYNEQFF. The CDR3 DNA follows: TGTGCCAGCAGCTTCCTCGACAGGGCCTCCTACAATGAGCAGTTCTTC.

This clonotype was picked up a small number of times. This sequence joins TRBV4-2 and TRBJ2-7; TRBD2 might be the D (6 bases). Germline CDR1 is LGHNA and CDR2 is YNFKEQ. CDR3 length equals 17 residues. Trimming removed 0 bases from V and 3 bases from J, with 18 bases in between. The CDR3 reads CASSQDQEGRRIYEQYF. CDR3 DNA sequence: TGTGCCAGCAGCCAAGACCAGGAGGGCAGGAGAATCTACGAGCAGTACTTC.

The J gene is TRBJ1-1, the V gene TRBV4-1; D not certain. The V end was cut by 0 bases, the J end by 4 bases, with 18 bases between. The CDR3 extends over 17 amino acids. Germline V lookup: CDR1 MGHRA, CDR2 YSYEKL. The CDR3 nucleotides are TGCGCCAGCAGCCAAGATCCAGTCAGATCGACGGGCACTGAAGCTTTCTTT. Protein sequence: CASSQDPVRSTGTEAFF.

This clonotype has a handful of counts. V usage is TRBV6-6 and J usage is TRBJ2-3; D remains ambiguous. The V gene lost 6 bases and the J gene lost 1 base, with 11 bases spanning the gap. The CDR3 length is 14 residues. The germline V gene has CDR1 MNHNY and CDR2 SVGAGI (reference sequence). Written as DNA, the CDR3 is TGTGCCAGCAGCGACCTTATGGGCACAGATACGCAGTATTTT. Protein: CASSDLMGTDTQYF.

The chain employs TRBV7-2 and TRBJ1-1; possibly TRBD1 for D (6 bases). V lost 5 bases and J lost 7, with 17 bases in between. This CDR3 contains 14 residues. Germline assignment: CDR1 SGHTA and CDR2 FQGNSA. The chain's CDR3 is CASSLAGGRGEAFF. The CDR3 DNA sequence: TGTGCCAGCAGCCTGGCGGGGGGCAGAGGTGAAGCTTTCTTT. The full variable domain, in which reference TRBV7-2 and TRBJ1-1 provide the parts outside the CDR3, is GAGVSQSPSNKVTEKGKDVELRCDPISGHTALYWYRQSLGQGLEFLIYFQGNSAPDKSGLPSDRFSAERTGGSVSTLTIQRTQQEDSAVYLCASSLAGGRGEAFFGQGTRLTVV.

This clonotype was counted only a few times. This chain connects TRBV11-3 to TRBJ2-7; D may match TRBD1 or TRBD2 (5 bases each). Trimming removed 9 bases from V and 3 bases from J, with 12 bases in between. The CDR3 extends over 12 amino acids. Germline V lookup: CDR1 SGHNT, CDR2 YENEEA. The CDR3 DNA follows: TGTGCCAGACTGGGACGGAGCTACGAGCAGTACTTC. Amino acids: CARLGRSYEQYF.

This chain links TRBV20-1 with TRBJ1-1; D might be TRBD1 (6 bases). The germline V gene encodes CDR1 DFQATT and CDR2 SNEGSKA (reference sequence). The CDR3 spans 16 residues. Trimming shortened V by 5 bases and J by 6 bases, and 25 bases separated the two germline ends. The CDR3: CSARPGGPPGGAEAFF. The CDR3, as DNA: TGCAGTGCTCGACCCGGGGGCCCACCGGGAGGCGCTGAAGCTTTCTTT.

This rearrangement joins TRBV12-5 to TRBJ2-2; D possibly uses TRBD1 or TRBD2 (5 bases each). The V and J ends lost 4 bases and 2 bases respectively, with 8 bases between them. This CDR3 spans 14 amino acids. The germline CDR1 and CDR2 sequences are LGHNT and FRNRAP. Here the CDR3 DNA reads TGTGCTAGTGGTTACGGGGCAAACACCGGGGAGCTGTTTTTT. As protein: CASGYGANTGELFF.

This clonotype was seen ten or more times. The J gene is TRBJ1-2, the V gene TRBV20-1; TRBD1 matches 7 bases. Germline values: CDR1 DFQATT, CDR2 SNEGSKA (reference sequence). V trimming: 3 bases; J trimming: 7 bases; junction bases outside the gene matches: 14. The CDR3 length is 15 residues. The DNA of the CDR3 is TGCAGTGCTAGGGACAGGACCGGTGGGGGATCTGGCTACACCTTC. Its translation: CSARDRTGGGSGYTF.

This chain links TRBV5-1 with TRBJ2-6; no clear D gene. Germline assignment: CDR1 SGHRS and CDR2 YFSETQ. This CDR3 spans 18 amino acids. The germline V and J ends were trimmed by 0 bases and 0 bases, with 13 bases remaining between them. CDR3 protein: CASSLVTPSSSGANVLTF. The CDR3 bases are TGCGCCAGCAGCTTGGTTACCCCAAGCAGCTCTGGGGCCAACGTCCTGACTTTC.

This clonotype was recorded a few times. The chain uses TRBV4-3 and TRBJ2-7; no definite D call. The CDR3 extends over 14 amino acids. Deletions cut 0 bases from V and 2 bases from J, with 8 bases between. Looked up from germline, CDR1 is LGHNA and CDR2 is YSLEER. CDR3 protein: CASSQDRTTYEQYF. For the CDR3, the DNA is TGCGCCAGCAGCCAAGATAGGACCACCTACGAGCAGTACTTC.

The chain employs TRBV19 and TRBJ1-1; D is undetermined. Per germline, CDR1 LNHDA and CDR2 SQIVND (reference sequence). The CDR3 covers 10 residues. V was pared by 6 bases and J by 4 bases, with 3 bases between. The CDR3 region has the DNA TGTGCCAGTAGGGCCACTGAAGCTTTCTTT. Translation gives CASRATEAFF.

V is TRBV2 and J is TRBJ1-1, with 7 nucleotides matching TRBD1. This CDR3 region has 14 residues. Germline V gene sequence: CDR1 SNHLY, CDR2 FYNNEI. After removal of 7 bases from V and 1 base from J, the junction contained 6 bases not matched to a gene. In DNA, the CDR3 is TGTGCCAGCATTCGAGGGGGCTCGAACACTGAAGCTTTCTTT. It codes for CASIRGGSNTEAFF.

J is TRBJ1-2 and V is TRBV5-4, with D uncertain. The CDR3 sequence is 14 residues long. Germline loops: CDR1 SGHNT, CDR2 YYREEE (reference sequence). V lost 4 bases to trimming and J lost 4 bases, with 14 bases between them. CDR3 DNA sequence: TGTGCCAGCAGCCCACGCGGGAGAACCTATGGCTACACCTTC. Its translation is CASSPRGRTYGYTF. Full variable domain (missing parts from reference TRBV5-4 and TRBJ1-2): ETGVTQSPTHLIKTRGQQVTLRCSSQSGHNTVSWYQQALGQGPQFIFQYYREEENGRGNFPPRFSGLQFPNYSSELNVNALELDDSALYLCASSPRGRTYGYTFGSGTRLTVV.

This clonotype was observed a handful of times. This chain connects TRBV12-3 or TRBV12-4 to TRBJ2-5, with 14 nucleotides matching TRBD2. The J segment lost 0 bases and the V segment lost 6 bases, leaving 9 bases of the junction unmatched. There are 18 residues in the CDR3. CDR3 sequence (DNA): TGTGCCAGCAGCTCCCCGGGACTAGCGGGGGTTTACCAAGAGACCCAGTACTTC. It encodes CASSSPGLAGVYQETQYF.

This chain joins TRBV6-6 and TRBJ1-5; no clear D. The germline CDR1 and CDR2 sequences are MNHNY and SVGAGI (reference sequence). The CDR3 covers 15 residues. Trimming stripped 2 bases from V and 2 bases from J, with 10 bases between. In nucleotides, the CDR3 is TGTGCCAGCAGTTACGGGATCTTAGGCAATCAGCCCCAGCATTTT. It translates to CASSYGILGNQPQHF.